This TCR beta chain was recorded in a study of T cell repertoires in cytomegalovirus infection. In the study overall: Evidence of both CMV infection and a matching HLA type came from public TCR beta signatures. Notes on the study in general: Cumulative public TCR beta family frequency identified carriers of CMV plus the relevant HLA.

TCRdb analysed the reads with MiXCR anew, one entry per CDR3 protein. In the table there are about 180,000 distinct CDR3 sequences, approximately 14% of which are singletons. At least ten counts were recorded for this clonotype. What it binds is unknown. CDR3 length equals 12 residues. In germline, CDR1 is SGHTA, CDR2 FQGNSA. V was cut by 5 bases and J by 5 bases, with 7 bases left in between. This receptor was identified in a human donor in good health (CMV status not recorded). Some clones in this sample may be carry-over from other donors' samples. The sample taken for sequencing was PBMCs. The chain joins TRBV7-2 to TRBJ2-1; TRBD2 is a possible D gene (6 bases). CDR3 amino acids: CASSRGDNEQFF. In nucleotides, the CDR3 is TGTGCCAGCAGCCGCGGGGACAATGAGCAGTTCTTC.